The rows below give T cell receptor beta chains drawn from one sample of a study of blood T cells in healthy people across ages. TCRdb analysed the 5' RACE reads with MiXCR anew, one entry per CDR3 protein. The repertoire consists of 750,000 to 1,000,000 distinct CDR3 sequences, with about 28% occurring once and the leading ten covering 10%. A further study also used this sample, focusing on T cells of mothers and their children.

The sequencing sample was made of blood. These receptors were obtained from a woman in her thirties or forties in good health. CDR3s include the opening cysteine and the closing phenylalanine or tryptophan. The order of the fields is CDR3 protein, CDR3 DNA, clone size, J gene, V gene, D gene. D genes are given only for firm matches. Not every row has a clone size; where given, it reads once, few, many or a size class.

cdr3_aa: CASSQGLTGELFF; cdr3_nt: TGTGCCAGCAGCCAGGGACTCACCGGGGAGCTGTTTTTT; clone_size: NA; j_call: TRBJ2-2; v_call: TRBV5-4; d_call: NA
cdr3_aa: CAGRFRGDPYHEQYF; cdr3_nt: TGTGCCGGCAGATTCCGGGGAGACCCCTACCACGAGCAGTACTTC; clone_size: few; j_call: TRBJ2-7; v_call: TRBV21-1; d_call: NA
cdr3_aa: CASSLLGAGASYEQYF; cdr3_nt: TGTGCCAGCAGCTTATTGGGGGCGGGGGCCTCCTACGAGCAGTACTTC; clone_size: many; j_call: TRBJ2-7; v_call: TRBV13; d_call: NA
cdr3_aa: CSARLPQGAHEKLFF; cdr3_nt: TGCAGTGCTAGATTGCCACAGGGGGCTCATGAAAAACTGTTTTTT; clone_size: many; j_call: TRBJ1-4; v_call: TRBV20-1; d_call: TRBD1
cdr3_aa: CASRVGNGYQPQHF; cdr3_nt: TGTGCCAGCAGGGTAGGGAACGGGTATCAGCCCCAGCATTTT; clone_size: NA; j_call: TRBJ1-5; v_call: TRBV12-3/TRBV12-4; d_call: NA
cdr3_aa: CASSQVEGGRGYGYTF; cdr3_nt: TGCGCCAGCAGCCAAGTCGAAGGCGGGCGGGGTTATGGCTACACCTTC; clone_size: NA; j_call: TRBJ1-2; v_call: TRBV4-3; d_call: NA
cdr3_aa: CSARQGGSTGELFF; cdr3_nt: TGCAGTGCCCGACAGGGGGGGAGCACCGGGGAGCTGTTTTTT; clone_size: few; j_call: TRBJ2-2; v_call: TRBV20-1; d_call: TRBD1
cdr3_aa: CASSQDAQGATSYTF; cdr3_nt: TGCGCCAGCAGCCAAGATGCCCAGGGGGCGACAAGCTACACCTTC; clone_size: NA; j_call: TRBJ1-2; v_call: TRBV4-1; d_call: TRBD1
cdr3_aa: CASSLGGRGINEQFF; cdr3_nt: TGTGCCAGCAGCTTAGGTGGCAGGGGCATCAATGAGCAGTTCTTC; clone_size: NA; j_call: TRBJ2-1; v_call: TRBV7-2; d_call: NA
cdr3_aa: CASSPMTSWKYF; cdr3_nt: TGTGCCAGCAGCCCGATGACTAGCTGGAAGTACTTC; clone_size: NA; j_call: TRBJ2-4; v_call: TRBV7-2; d_call: TRBD2
cdr3_aa: CASSLERWTGKGWNYGYTF; cdr3_nt: TGTGCCAGCAGCTTAGAAAGGTGGACAGGGAAAGGCTGGAACTATGGCTACACCTTC; clone_size: many; j_call: TRBJ1-2; v_call: TRBV7-9; d_call: TRBD1
cdr3_aa: CASRGLNAADTEAFF; cdr3_nt: TGTGCCAGCAGAGGTTTGAATGCAGCGGACACTGAAGCTTTCTTT; clone_size: few; j_call: TRBJ1-1; v_call: TRBV12-3/TRBV12-4; d_call: NA
cdr3_aa: CAISERGEYNEQFF; cdr3_nt: TGTGCCATCAGTGAGAGGGGCGAGTACAATGAGCAGTTCTTC; clone_size: many; j_call: TRBJ2-1; v_call: TRBV10-3; d_call: NA
cdr3_aa: CASSLSQGSNTEAFF; cdr3_nt: TGTGCCAGCAGTTTATCTCAGGGCTCGAACACTGAAGCTTTCTTT; clone_size: NA; j_call: TRBJ1-1; v_call: TRBV12-3/TRBV12-4; d_call: NA
cdr3_aa: CSSGDSPYEQYF; cdr3_nt: TGCTCATCTGGGGACAGCCCCTACGAGCAGTACTTC; clone_size: NA; j_call: TRBJ2-7; v_call: TRBV19; d_call: TRBD1
cdr3_aa: CASSLATTAYNTGELFF; cdr3_nt: TGTGCCAGCAGCTTAGCGACAACAGCTTATAACACCGGGGAGCTGTTTTTT; clone_size: NA; j_call: TRBJ2-2; v_call: TRBV7-8; d_call: NA
cdr3_aa: CASSSGLAFNEQFF; cdr3_nt: TGTGCTAGCAGCTCAGGACTAGCGTTCAATGAGCAGTTCTTC; clone_size: NA; j_call: TRBJ2-1; v_call: TRBV7-7; d_call: TRBD2
cdr3_aa: CASSLGRTGDPLYEQYF; cdr3_nt: TGTGCCAGCAGCTTAGGCAGGACAGGGGACCCACTGTACGAGCAGTACTTC; clone_size: many; j_call: TRBJ2-7; v_call: TRBV7-8; d_call: TRBD1
cdr3_aa: CAGSPGVGGNSPLHF; cdr3_nt: TGTGCCGGCAGCCCTGGGGTAGGGGGGAATTCACCCCTCCACTTT; clone_size: few; j_call: TRBJ1-6; v_call: TRBV7-8; d_call: NA
cdr3_aa: CASRGDSPYGYTF; cdr3_nt: TGTGCCAGCAGGGGGGACAGCCCCTATGGCTACACCTTC; clone_size: NA; j_call: TRBJ1-2; v_call: TRBV2; d_call: TRBD1
cdr3_aa: CASSSHTGGSRNEQFF; cdr3_nt: TGTGCCAGCAGTTCCCATACAGGGGGTAGTAGGAATGAGCAGTTCTTC; clone_size: many; j_call: TRBJ2-1; v_call: TRBV28; d_call: TRBD1
cdr3_aa: CASSRDTRSYEQYF; cdr3_nt: TGTGCCAGCAGCCGGGACACGCGCTCCTACGAGCAGTACTTC; clone_size: many; j_call: TRBJ2-7; v_call: TRBV4-2; d_call: NA
cdr3_aa: CAISERTGVTHNGQFF; cdr3_nt: TGTGCCATCAGTGAAAGGACAGGGGTAACCCACAATGGGCAGTTCTTC; clone_size: NA; j_call: TRBJ2-1; v_call: TRBV10-3; d_call: TRBD1
cdr3_aa: CASSFYEGQPQHF; cdr3_nt: TGTGCCAGCAGCTTTTACGAGGGACAGCCCCAGCATTTT; clone_size: NA; j_call: TRBJ1-5; v_call: TRBV7-9; d_call: NA
cdr3_aa: CASSWGGSYNEQFF; cdr3_nt: TGTGCCAGCAGCTGGGGGGGCTCCTACAATGAGCAGTTCTTC; clone_size: many; j_call: TRBJ2-1; v_call: TRBV5-8; d_call: TRBD2
cdr3_aa: CASSRASGADTQFF; cdr3_nt: TGTGCCAGCAGCCGGGCTAGTGGCGCAGATACGCAGTTTTTT; clone_size: few; j_call: TRBJ1-4; v_call: TRBV14; d_call: NA
cdr3_aa: CASRRAANTEAFF; cdr3_nt: TGCGCCAGCAGGAGGGCCGCGAACACTGAAGCTTTCTTT; clone_size: NA; j_call: TRBJ1-1; v_call: TRBV5-1; d_call: NA
cdr3_aa: CASSQEASGGGIAKNIQYF; cdr3_nt: TGTGCCAGCAGCCAAGAGGCCAGCGGGGGGGGAATAGCCAAAAACATTCAGTACTTC; clone_size: many; j_call: TRBJ2-4; v_call: TRBV4-2; d_call: TRBD2
cdr3_aa: CASTYAGAEQYF; cdr3_nt: TGTGCCAGCACTTACGCAGGGGCCGAGCAGTACTTC; clone_size: NA; j_call: TRBJ2-7; v_call: TRBV12-3/TRBV12-4; d_call: NA
cdr3_aa: CSVGRDRVQETQHF; cdr3_nt: TGCAGCGTTGGCCGGGACAGGGTCCAAGAGACCCAGCATTTT; clone_size: NA; j_call: TRBJ1-5; v_call: TRBV29-1; d_call: TRBD1
cdr3_aa: CASSPPGTGGFYEQYF; cdr3_nt: TGCGCCAGCAGCCCCCCAGGTACGGGGGGCTTCTACGAGCAGTACTTC; clone_size: few; j_call: TRBJ2-7; v_call: TRBV5-1; d_call: NA
cdr3_aa: CASSLGDLMEQFF; cdr3_nt: TGTGCCAGCAGCCTCGGGGACCTGATGGAGCAGTTCTTC; clone_size: NA; j_call: TRBJ2-1; v_call: TRBV11-2; d_call: NA
cdr3_aa: CSVKSAGGGEQYF; cdr3_nt: TGCAGTGTTAAGAGTGCGGGGGGCGGTGAGCAGTACTTC; clone_size: many; j_call: TRBJ2-7; v_call: TRBV20-1; d_call: TRBD2
cdr3_aa: CASSPRTTQNEQFF; cdr3_nt: TGTGCCAGCAGCCCCCGGACTACCCAAAATGAGCAGTTCTTC; clone_size: few; j_call: TRBJ2-1; v_call: TRBV7-3; d_call: NA
cdr3_aa: CASSSGLAGRDSTDTQYF; cdr3_nt: TGTGCCAGCAGTTCCGGACTAGCGGGGCGAGATAGCACAGATACGCAGTATTTT; clone_size: NA; j_call: TRBJ2-3; v_call: TRBV27; d_call: TRBD2
cdr3_aa: CASSSLGLNTGELFF; cdr3_nt: TGTGCCAGCAGCTCACTAGGTTTAAACACCGGGGAGCTGTTTTTT; clone_size: NA; j_call: TRBJ2-2; v_call: TRBV7-6; d_call: NA
cdr3_aa: CASSPDRTYEQYF; cdr3_nt: TGTGCCAGCTCACCGGACAGGACCTACGAGCAGTACTTC; clone_size: many; j_call: TRBJ2-7; v_call: TRBV18; d_call: TRBD1
cdr3_aa: CASSLLSRGETQYF; cdr3_nt: TGTGCCAGCAGTTTATTGAGCCGGGGAGAGACCCAGTACTTC; clone_size: many; j_call: TRBJ2-5; v_call: TRBV28; d_call: NA
cdr3_aa: CASSQVRGAYSNQPQHF; cdr3_nt: TGTGCCAGCAGCCAAGTGCGAGGGGCCTATAGCAATCAGCCCCAGCATTTT; clone_size: few; j_call: TRBJ1-5; v_call: TRBV4-2; d_call: NA
cdr3_aa: CASGGQGNEKLFF; cdr3_nt: TGTGCCAGCGGGGGACAGGGAAATGAAAAACTGTTTTTT; clone_size: many; j_call: TRBJ1-4; v_call: TRBV2; d_call: TRBD1
cdr3_aa: CASSRGSETGELFF; cdr3_nt: TGTGCCAGCAGCAGGGGCAGCGAAACCGGGGAGCTGTTTTTT; clone_size: NA; j_call: TRBJ2-2; v_call: TRBV7-3; d_call: NA
cdr3_aa: CASSPLRDRAKGYTF; cdr3_nt: TGTGCCAGCAGCCCGCTTCGGGACCGCGCTAAAGGCTACACCTTC; clone_size: NA; j_call: TRBJ1-2; v_call: TRBV6-2/TRBV6-3; d_call: NA
cdr3_aa: CSAIPTYGSHEQYF; cdr3_nt: TGCAGTGCTATCCCCACCTACGGCTCCCACGAGCAGTACTTC; clone_size: NA; j_call: TRBJ2-7; v_call: TRBV20-1; d_call: NA
cdr3_aa: CASSQTEGDTQYF; cdr3_nt: TGCGCCAGCAGCCAGACAGAAGGGGATACGCAGTATTTT; clone_size: few; j_call: TRBJ2-3; v_call: TRBV4-1; d_call: NA
cdr3_aa: CASSRLLAGGGYEQYF; cdr3_nt: TGCGCCAGCAGCCGCCTACTAGCGGGGGGCGGCTACGAGCAGTACTTC; clone_size: few; j_call: TRBJ2-7; v_call: TRBV4-1; d_call: TRBD2
cdr3_aa: CSGTTEAEQYF; cdr3_nt: TGCAGTGGGACGACGGAGGCCGAGCAGTACTTC; clone_size: many; j_call: TRBJ2-7; v_call: TRBV20-1; d_call: NA
cdr3_aa: CASSSWSYEQYF; cdr3_nt: TGTGCCAGCAGCTCTTGGTCCTACGAGCAGTACTTC; clone_size: few; j_call: TRBJ2-7; v_call: TRBV7-9; d_call: NA
cdr3_aa: CASSTSQGSLYEQYF; cdr3_nt: TGTGCCAGCTCAACCTCACAGGGCTCACTCTACGAGCAGTACTTC; clone_size: NA; j_call: TRBJ2-7; v_call: TRBV18; d_call: NA
cdr3_aa: CASSSPGQLTDTQYF; cdr3_nt: TGCGCCAGCAGCTCGCCCGGACAGCTCACAGATACGCAGTATTTT; clone_size: few; j_call: TRBJ2-3; v_call: TRBV5-1; d_call: NA
cdr3_aa: CASSAPLGGMSSGANVLTF; cdr3_nt: TGTGCCAGCAGTGCTCCCTTAGGCGGGATGAGCTCTGGGGCCAACGTCCTGACTTTC; clone_size: few; j_call: TRBJ2-6; v_call: TRBV28; d_call: NA
cdr3_aa: CALAGGRGPWEQYF; cdr3_nt: TGTGCCCTCGCCGGTGGCAGGGGGCCTTGGGAGCAGTACTTC; clone_size: NA; j_call: TRBJ2-7; v_call: TRBV7-9; d_call: TRBD1
cdr3_aa: CASSEGLGYEQFF; cdr3_nt: TGTGCCAGCAGCGAGGGCCTTGGCTATGAGCAGTTCTTC; clone_size: NA; j_call: TRBJ2-1; v_call: TRBV9; d_call: NA
cdr3_aa: CASSPFSPGSSSYEQYF; cdr3_nt: TGTGCCAGCTCACCATTTAGTCCAGGGTCGAGCTCCTACGAGCAGTACTTC; clone_size: NA; j_call: TRBJ2-7; v_call: TRBV18; d_call: NA
cdr3_aa: CASRGLIDRPGAEQYF; cdr3_nt: TGCGCCAGCAGGGGGTTGATCGACCGTCCGGGCGCCGAGCAGTACTTC; clone_size: many; j_call: TRBJ2-7; v_call: TRBV10-2; d_call: NA
cdr3_aa: CASSPGKVKYEQYF; cdr3_nt: TGTGCCAGCAGCCCTGGTAAGGTGAAGTACGAGCAGTACTTC; clone_size: many; j_call: TRBJ2-7; v_call: TRBV28; d_call: NA
cdr3_aa: CASQGDAYGYTF; cdr3_nt: TGCGCCAGCCAGGGGGATGCCTATGGCTACACCTTC; clone_size: few; j_call: TRBJ1-2; v_call: TRBV10-2; d_call: TRBD1
cdr3_aa: CASSLAGTRGTDTQYF; cdr3_nt: TGTGCCAGCAGCTTAGCCGGGACTAGGGGCACAGATACGCAGTATTTT; clone_size: many; j_call: TRBJ2-3; v_call: TRBV7-8; d_call: TRBD2
cdr3_aa: CASSTGPDRNYEQYF; cdr3_nt: TGTGCCAGTAGTACGGGACCGGACAGGAACTACGAGCAGTACTTC; clone_size: NA; j_call: TRBJ2-7; v_call: TRBV19; d_call: TRBD1
cdr3_aa: CASRAAPGQRGDEQYF; cdr3_nt: TGTGCCAGTAGGGCAGCACCGGGACAGAGAGGCGACGAGCAGTACTTC; clone_size: NA; j_call: TRBJ2-7; v_call: TRBV19; d_call: TRBD1
cdr3_aa: CASSEPKGGYGVEQYF; cdr3_nt: TGTGCCAGCAGCGAACCAAAGGGAGGCTATGGGGTCGAGCAGTACTTC; clone_size: many; j_call: TRBJ2-7; v_call: TRBV7-9; d_call: NA